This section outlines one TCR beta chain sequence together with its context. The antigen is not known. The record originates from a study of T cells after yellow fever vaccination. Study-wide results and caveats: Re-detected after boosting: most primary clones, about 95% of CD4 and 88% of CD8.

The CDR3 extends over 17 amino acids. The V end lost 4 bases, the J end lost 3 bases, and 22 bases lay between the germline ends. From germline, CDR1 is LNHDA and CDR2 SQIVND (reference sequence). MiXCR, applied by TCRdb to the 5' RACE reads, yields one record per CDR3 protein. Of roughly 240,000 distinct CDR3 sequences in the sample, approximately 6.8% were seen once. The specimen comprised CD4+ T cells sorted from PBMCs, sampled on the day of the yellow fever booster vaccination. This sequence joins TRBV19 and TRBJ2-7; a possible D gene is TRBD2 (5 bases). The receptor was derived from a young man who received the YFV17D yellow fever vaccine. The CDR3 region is CASSKGGSLGGGYEQYF. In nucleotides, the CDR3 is TGTGCCAGTAGTAAGGGCGGCAGCCTAGGAGGCGGCTACGAGCAGTACTTC.